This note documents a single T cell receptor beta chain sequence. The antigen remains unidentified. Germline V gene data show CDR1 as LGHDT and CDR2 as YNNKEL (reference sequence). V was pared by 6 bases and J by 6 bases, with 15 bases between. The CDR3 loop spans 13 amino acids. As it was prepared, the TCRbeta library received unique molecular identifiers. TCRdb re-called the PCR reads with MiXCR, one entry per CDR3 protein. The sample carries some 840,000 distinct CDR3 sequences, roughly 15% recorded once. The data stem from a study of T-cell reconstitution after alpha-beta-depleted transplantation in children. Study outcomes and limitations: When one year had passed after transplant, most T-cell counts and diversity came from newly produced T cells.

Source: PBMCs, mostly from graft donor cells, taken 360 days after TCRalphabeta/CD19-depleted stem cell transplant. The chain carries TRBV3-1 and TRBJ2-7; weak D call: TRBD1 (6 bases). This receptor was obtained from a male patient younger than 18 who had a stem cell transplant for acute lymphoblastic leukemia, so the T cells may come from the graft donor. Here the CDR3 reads CASSLTGLGEQYF. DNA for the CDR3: TGTGCCAGCAGTTTAACAGGGTTGGGCGAGCAGTACTTC.